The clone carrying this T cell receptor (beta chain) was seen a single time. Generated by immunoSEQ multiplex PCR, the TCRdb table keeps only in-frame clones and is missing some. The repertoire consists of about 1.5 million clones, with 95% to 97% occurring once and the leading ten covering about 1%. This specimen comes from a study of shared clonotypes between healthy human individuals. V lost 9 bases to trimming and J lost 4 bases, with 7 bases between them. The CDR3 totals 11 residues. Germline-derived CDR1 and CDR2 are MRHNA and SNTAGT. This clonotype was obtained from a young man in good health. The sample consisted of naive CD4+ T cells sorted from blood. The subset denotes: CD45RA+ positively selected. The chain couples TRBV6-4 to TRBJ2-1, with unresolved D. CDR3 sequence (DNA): TGTGCCAGGGGTCGGTACAATGAGCAGTTCTTC. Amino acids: CARGRYNEQFF.